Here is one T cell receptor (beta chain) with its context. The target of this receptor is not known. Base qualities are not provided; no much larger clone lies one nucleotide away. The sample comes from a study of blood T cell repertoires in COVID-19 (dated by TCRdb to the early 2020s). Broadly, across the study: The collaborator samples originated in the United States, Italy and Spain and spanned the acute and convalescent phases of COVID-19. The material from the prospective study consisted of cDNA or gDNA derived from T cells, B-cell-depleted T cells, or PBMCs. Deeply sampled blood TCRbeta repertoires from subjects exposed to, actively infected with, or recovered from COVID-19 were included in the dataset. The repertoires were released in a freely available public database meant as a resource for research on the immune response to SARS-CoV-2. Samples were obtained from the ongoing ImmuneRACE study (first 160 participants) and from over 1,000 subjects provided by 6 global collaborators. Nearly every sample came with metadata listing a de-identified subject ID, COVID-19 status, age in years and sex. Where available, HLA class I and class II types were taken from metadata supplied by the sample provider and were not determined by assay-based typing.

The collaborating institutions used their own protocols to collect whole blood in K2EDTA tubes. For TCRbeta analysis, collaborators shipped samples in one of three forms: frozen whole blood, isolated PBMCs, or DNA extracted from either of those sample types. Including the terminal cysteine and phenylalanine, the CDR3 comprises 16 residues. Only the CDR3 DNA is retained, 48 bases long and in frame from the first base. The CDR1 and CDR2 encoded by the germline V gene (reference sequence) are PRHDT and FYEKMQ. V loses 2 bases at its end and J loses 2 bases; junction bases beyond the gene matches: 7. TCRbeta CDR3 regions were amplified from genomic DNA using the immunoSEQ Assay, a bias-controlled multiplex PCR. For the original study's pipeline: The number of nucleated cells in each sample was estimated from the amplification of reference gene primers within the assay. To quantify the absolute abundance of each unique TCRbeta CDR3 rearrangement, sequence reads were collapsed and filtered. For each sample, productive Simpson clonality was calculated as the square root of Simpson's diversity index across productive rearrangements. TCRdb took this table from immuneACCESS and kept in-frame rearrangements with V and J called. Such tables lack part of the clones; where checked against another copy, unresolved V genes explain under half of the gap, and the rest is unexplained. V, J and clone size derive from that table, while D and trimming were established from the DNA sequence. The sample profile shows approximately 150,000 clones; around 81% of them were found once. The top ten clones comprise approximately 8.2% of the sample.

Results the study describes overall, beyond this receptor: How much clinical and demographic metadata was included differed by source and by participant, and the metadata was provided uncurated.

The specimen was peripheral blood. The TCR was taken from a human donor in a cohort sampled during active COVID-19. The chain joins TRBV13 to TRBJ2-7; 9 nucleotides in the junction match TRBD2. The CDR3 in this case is CASSLSRLADTYEQYF. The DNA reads TGTGCCAGCAGCTTATCCAGACTAGCGGACACCTACGAGCAGTACTTC.